The 10 T cell receptor beta chains given below trace back to one sample, sequenced in a study of blood T cell repertoires in COVID-19. Assay: immunoSEQ multiplex PCR; the TCRdb copy retains only in-frame clones and omits some. This sample carries a few hundred thousand clones, more than 80% of them seen once, and the ten largest clones take more than 0.95%. The specimen was peripheral blood. The receptor set was obtained from a man aged 35 to 55 with acute or convalescent COVID-19.

This sequence joins TRBV2 and TRBJ2-7; 10 bases agree with TRBD1. In germline, CDR1 is SNHLY, CDR2 FYNNEI. The CDR3 length is 15 residues. Trimming at V came to 7 bases and at J to 5 bases, leaving 11 bases not matched to a gene. This chain's CDR3 is CASIKWDRGTNEQYF. Written as DNA, the CDR3 is TGTGCCAGCATTAAATGGGACAGGGGAACCAACGAGCAGTACTTC. The full variable domain, with the rest looked up from reference TRBV2 and TRBJ2-7, is EPEVTQTPSHQVTQMGQEVILRCVPISNHLYFYWYRQILGQKVEFLVSFYNNEISEKSEIFDDQFSVERPDGSNFTLKIRSTKLEDSAMYFCASIKWDRGTNEQYFGPGTRLTVT.

This clone appeared once. The chain carries TRBV19 and TRBJ2-2, with 8 bases lining up with TRBD2. This CDR3 is built from 20 residues. J lost 7 bases, V lost 4 bases, and 23 bases had no gene match. The germline V gene encodes CDR1 LNHDA and CDR2 SQIVND (reference sequence). The CDR3 is CASSNILGTSERGVSGELFF. CDR3 bases: TGTGCCAGTAGTAACATCCTGGGGACTAGTGAGCGGGGAGTGAGCGGGGAGCTGTTTTTT. Drawing the rest from reference TRBV19 and TRBJ2-2, the complete variable domain is DGGITQSPKYLFRKEGQNVTLSCEQNLNHDAMYWYRQDPGQGLRLIYYSQIVNDFQKGDIAEGYSVSREKKESFPLTVTSAQKNPTAFYLCASSNILGTSERGVSGELFFGEGSRLTVL.

The rearrangement links TRBV28 to TRBJ2-1, with TRBD1 identical over 7 bases. The CDR3 consists of 16 residues. The germline V gene encodes CDR1 MDHEN and CDR2 SYDVKM. J lost 3 bases, V lost 5 bases, and 10 bases had no gene match. The CDR3 DNA is TGTGCCAGCAGTATCTACACCGGGACAGTCTACAATGAGCAGTTCTTC. Translation gives CASSIYTGTVYNEQFF.

The chain carries TRBV28 and TRBJ2-7; TRBD1 matches 7 bases. Germline CDR1 and CDR2: MDHEN and SYDVKM. The CDR3 sequence is 14 residues long. Losses at the gene ends were 7 bases for V and 2 bases for J; bases not matched to a gene: 8. The CDR3 protein is CASTIQGNPYEQYF. CDR3 nucleotide sequence: TGTGCCAGCACCATACAGGGGAATCCCTACGAGCAGTACTTC.

The chain uses TRBV11-1 and TRBJ2-7; possible D gene TRBD2, 6 bases. This CDR3 contains 13 residues. V shed 4 bases and J shed 3 bases, with 10 bases lying between them. CDR1 is SGHAT and CDR2 is FQDESV in the germline V gene (reference sequence). The CDR3 is CASSSGGGYEQYF. CDR3 coding DNA: TGTGCCAGCAGCTCCGGGGGAGGCTACGAGCAGTACTTC.

The J gene is TRBJ1-2, the V gene TRBV5-1; TRBD1 is a possible D gene (5 bases). This CDR3 is 14 amino acids long. The ends were cut back, 3 bases at V and 1 base at J, with 10 bases in the middle. Per germline, CDR1 SGHRS and CDR2 YFSETQ. As DNA, the CDR3 is TGCGCCAGCAGCTACCGACAGAGTAACTATGGCTACACCTTC. Protein: CASSYRQSNYGYTF. Complete variable domain (other parts from reference TRBV5-1 and TRBJ1-2): KAGVTQTPRYLIKTRGQQVTLSCSPISGHRSVSWYQQTPGQGLQFLFEYFSETQRNKGNFPGRFSGRQFSNSRSEMNVSTLELGDSALYLCASSYRQSNYGYTFGSGTRLTVV.

This clone has just one count. The rearrangement links TRBV5-4 to TRBJ2-7; 9 bases are shared with TRBD1. V lost 0 bases and J lost 3; bases outside the gene matches: 7. The CDR3 is 16 amino acids. Germline V gene lookup returns CDR1 SGHNT and CDR2 YYREEE (reference sequence). The CDR3 here is CASSLEWGQGFYEQYF. In DNA, the CDR3 is TGTGCCAGCAGCTTGGAATGGGGACAGGGATTCTACGAGCAGTACTTC.

The CDR3 here is CASSSPDRIPEAFF. Here the CDR3 DNA reads TGTGCCAGCAGTTCACCTGACAGGATCCCTGAAGCTTTCTTT. The chain is built from TRBV28 and TRBJ1-1; TRBD1 is a possible D gene (6 bases). The CDR3 is 14 residues long. Looked up from germline, CDR1 is MDHEN and CDR2 is SYDVKM. Trimming took 4 bases from V and 6 from J, leaving 15 bases between them.

This clone was counted once. The chain joins TRBV20-1 to TRBJ1-1; tentatively, D is TRBD1 (5 bases). The V end was cut by 3 bases, the J end by 0 bases, with 17 bases between. From germline, CDR1 is DFQATT and CDR2 SNEGSKA (reference sequence). The CDR3 is 16 amino acids. The CDR3 is CSASEGTDRVNTEAFF. CDR3 DNA: TGCAGTGCTAGTGAAGGTACCGACAGAGTGAACACTGAAGCTTTCTTT.

The chain has TRBV10-3 and TRBJ2-7, with 7 nucleotides matching TRBD1. Looked up from germline, CDR1 is ENHRY and CDR2 is SYGVKD. There are 11 residues in the CDR3. With V trimmed by 6 bases and J by 5 bases, 1 base remained unmatched. The CDR3 DNA follows: TGTGCCATCAGACAGGGGAACGAGCAGTACTTC. Translating it yields CAIRQGNEQYF.